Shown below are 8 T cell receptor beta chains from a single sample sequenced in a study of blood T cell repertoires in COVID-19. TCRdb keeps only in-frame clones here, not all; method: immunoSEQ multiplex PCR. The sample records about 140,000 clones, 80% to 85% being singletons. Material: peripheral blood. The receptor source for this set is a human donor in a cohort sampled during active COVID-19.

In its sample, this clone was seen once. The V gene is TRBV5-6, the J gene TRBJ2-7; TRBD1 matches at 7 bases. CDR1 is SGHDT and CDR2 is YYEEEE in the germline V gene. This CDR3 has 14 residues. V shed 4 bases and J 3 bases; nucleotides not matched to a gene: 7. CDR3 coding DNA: TGTGCCAGCAGCCCCCTGGGACAGAGCTACGAGCAGTACTTC. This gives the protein CASSPLGQSYEQYF. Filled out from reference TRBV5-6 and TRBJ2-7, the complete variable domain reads DAGVTQSPTHLIKTRGQQVTLRCSPKSGHDTVSWYQQALGQGPQFIFQYYEEEERQRGNFPDRFSGHQFPNYSSELNVNALLLGDSALYLCASSPLGQSYEQYFGPGTRLTVT.

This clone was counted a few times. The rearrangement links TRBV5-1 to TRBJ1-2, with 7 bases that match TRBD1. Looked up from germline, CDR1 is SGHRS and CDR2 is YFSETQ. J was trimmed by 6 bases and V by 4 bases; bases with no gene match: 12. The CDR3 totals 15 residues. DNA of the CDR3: TGCGCCAGCAGCACCCGGGGACAGTATTTGGATGGCTACACCTTC. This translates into CASSTRGQYLDGYTF.

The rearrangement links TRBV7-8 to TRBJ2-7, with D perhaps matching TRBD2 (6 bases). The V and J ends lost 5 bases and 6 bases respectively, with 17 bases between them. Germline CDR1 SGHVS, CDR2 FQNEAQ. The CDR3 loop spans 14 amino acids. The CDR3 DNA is TGTGCCAGCAGCCTGAGACTACTCGGGGGCGAGCAGTACTTC. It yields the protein CASSLRLLGGEQYF.

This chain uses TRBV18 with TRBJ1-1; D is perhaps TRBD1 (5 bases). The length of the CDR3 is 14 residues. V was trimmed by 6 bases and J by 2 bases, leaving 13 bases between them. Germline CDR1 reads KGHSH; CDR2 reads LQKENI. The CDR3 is CASSSHRSNTEAFF. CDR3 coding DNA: TGTGCCAGCTCCTCGCACAGGAGTAACACTGAAGCTTTCTTT.

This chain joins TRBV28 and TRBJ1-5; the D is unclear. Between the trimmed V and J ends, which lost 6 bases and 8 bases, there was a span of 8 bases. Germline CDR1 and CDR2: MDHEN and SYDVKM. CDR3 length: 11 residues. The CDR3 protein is CASSVREPQHF. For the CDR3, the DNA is TGTGCCAGCAGCGTGCGTGAGCCCCAGCATTTT.

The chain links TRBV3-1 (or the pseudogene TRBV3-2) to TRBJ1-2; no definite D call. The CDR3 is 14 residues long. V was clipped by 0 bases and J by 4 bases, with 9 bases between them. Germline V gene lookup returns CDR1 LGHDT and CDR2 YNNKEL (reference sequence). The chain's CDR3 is CASSQDSVPYGYTF. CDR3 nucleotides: TGTGCCAGCAGCCAAGATAGTGTACCCTATGGCTACACCTTC.

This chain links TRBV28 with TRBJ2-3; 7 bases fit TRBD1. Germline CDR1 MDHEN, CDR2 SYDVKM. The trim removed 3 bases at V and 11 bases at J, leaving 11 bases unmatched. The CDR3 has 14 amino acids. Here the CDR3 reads CASSLDGTARGQYF. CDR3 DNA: TGTGCCAGCAGTTTGGACGGGACAGCCCGTGGGCAGTATTTT.

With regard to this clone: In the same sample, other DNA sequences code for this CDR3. In nucleotides, the CDR3 is TGCGCCAGCAGCTTGGTGGGGGGTAGCACAGATACGCAGTATTTT. The encoded protein is CASSLVGGSTDTQYF. The chain has TRBV5-1 and TRBJ2-3, with D perhaps matching TRBD2 (6 bases). With 0 bases removed from V and 0 bases from J, the gap between germline ends came to 8 bases. From germline, CDR1 is SGHRS and CDR2 YFSETQ. This CDR3 is 15 amino acids long.